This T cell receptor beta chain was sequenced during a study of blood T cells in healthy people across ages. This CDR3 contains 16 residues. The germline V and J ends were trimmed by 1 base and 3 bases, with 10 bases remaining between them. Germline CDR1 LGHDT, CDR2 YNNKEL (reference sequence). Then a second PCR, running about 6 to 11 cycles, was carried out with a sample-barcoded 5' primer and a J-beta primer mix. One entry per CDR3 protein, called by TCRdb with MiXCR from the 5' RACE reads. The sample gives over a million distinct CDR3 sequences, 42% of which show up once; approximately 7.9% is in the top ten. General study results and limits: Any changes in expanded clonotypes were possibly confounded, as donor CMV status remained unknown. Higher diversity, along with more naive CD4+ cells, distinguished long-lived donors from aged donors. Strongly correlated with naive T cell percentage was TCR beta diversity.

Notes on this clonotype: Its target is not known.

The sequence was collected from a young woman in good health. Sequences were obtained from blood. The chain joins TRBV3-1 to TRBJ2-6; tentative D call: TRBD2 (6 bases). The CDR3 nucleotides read TGTGCCAGCAGCCAAGGGGGACTTGGTGGGGCCAACGTCCTGACTTTC. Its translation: CASSQGGLGGANVLTF.